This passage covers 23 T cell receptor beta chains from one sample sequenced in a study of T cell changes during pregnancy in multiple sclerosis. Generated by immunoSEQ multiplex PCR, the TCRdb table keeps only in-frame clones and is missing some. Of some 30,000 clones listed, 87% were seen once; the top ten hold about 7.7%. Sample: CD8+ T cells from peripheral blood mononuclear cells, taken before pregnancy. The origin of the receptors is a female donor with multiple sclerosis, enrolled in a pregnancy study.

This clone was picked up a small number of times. CDR3 nucleotide sequence: TGTGCCAGCAGCTTCGCCAGGGGTTCCGGTGAGGGGGCTTTCTTT. As protein: CASSFARGSGEGAFF. The chain uses TRBV7-8 and TRBJ1-1; D may be TRBD1 (6 bases). The V end lost 3 bases, the J end lost 11 bases, and 22 bases lay between the germline ends. This CDR3 spans 15 amino acids. Germline loops: CDR1 SGHVS, CDR2 FQNEAQ.

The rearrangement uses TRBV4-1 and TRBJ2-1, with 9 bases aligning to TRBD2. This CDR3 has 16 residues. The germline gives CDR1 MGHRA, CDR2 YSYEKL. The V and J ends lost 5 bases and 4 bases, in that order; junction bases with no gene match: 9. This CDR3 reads CASSSPLAGRYNEQFF. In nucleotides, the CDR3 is TGCGCCAGCAGCTCACCTCTAGCGGGAAGGTACAATGAGCAGTTCTTC.

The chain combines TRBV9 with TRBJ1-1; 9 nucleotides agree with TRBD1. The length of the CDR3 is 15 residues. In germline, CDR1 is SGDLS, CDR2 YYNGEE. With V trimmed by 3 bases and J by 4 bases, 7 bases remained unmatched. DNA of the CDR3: TGTGCCAGCAGCGAGGGGACAGGGACGAGCACTGAAGCTTTCTTT. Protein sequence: CASSEGTGTSTEAFF.

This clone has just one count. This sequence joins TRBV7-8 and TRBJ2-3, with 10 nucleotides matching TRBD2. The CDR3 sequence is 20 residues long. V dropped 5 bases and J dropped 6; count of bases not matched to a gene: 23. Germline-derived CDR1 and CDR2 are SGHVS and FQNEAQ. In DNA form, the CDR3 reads TGTGCCAGCAGCCCGACCCTAGCGGGAGCTCTAGGCCCAAGGGGCGATACGCAGTATTTT. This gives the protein CASSPTLAGALGPRGDTQYF.

CDR3 sequence reads: CASSLRKGGAVITDTQYF. The CDR3 coding sequence is TGTGCCAGCAGCTTAAGAAAAGGTGGGGCAGTAATCACAGATACGCAGTATTTT. V usage is TRBV13 and J usage is TRBJ2-3; the D gene is possibly TRBD1 (5 bases). Trimming pared 2 bases from V and 2 bases from J, leaving 20 bases between. The germline V gene encodes CDR1 PRHDT and CDR2 FYEKMQ (reference sequence). The CDR3 loop spans 18 amino acids.

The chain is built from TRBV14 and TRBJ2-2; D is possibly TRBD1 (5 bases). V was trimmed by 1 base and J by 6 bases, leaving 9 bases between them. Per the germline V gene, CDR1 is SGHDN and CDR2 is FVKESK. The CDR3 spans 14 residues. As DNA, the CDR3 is TGTGCCAGCAGCCAAGCAGGGCTTTCCGGGGAGCTGTTTTTT. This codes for CASSQAGLSGELFF.

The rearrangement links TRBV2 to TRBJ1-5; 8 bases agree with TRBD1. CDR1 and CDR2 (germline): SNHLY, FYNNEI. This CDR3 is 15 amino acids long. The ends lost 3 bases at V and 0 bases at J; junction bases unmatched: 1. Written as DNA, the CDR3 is TGTGCCAGCAGTGAGACAGGGGATAGCAATCAGCCCCAGCATTTT. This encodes CASSETGDSNQPQHF.

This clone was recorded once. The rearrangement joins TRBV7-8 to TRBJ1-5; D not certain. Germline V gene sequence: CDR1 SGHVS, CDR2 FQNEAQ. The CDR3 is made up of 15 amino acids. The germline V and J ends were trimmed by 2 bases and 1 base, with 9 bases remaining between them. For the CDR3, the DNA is TGTGCCAGCAGCTTAAGCAGGCAGAGCAATCAGCCCCAGCATTTT. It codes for CASSLSRQSNQPQHF.

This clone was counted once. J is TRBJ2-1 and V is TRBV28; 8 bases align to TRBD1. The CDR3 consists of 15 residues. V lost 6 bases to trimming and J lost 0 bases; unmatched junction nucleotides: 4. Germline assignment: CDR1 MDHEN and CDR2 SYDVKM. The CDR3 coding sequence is TGTGCCAGCAGGGCGACAGGGGACTCCTACAATGAGCAGTTCTTC. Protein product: CASRATGDSYNEQFF.

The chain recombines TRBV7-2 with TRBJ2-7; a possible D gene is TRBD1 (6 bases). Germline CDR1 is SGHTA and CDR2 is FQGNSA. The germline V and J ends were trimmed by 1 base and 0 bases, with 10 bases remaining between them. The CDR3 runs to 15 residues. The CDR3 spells CASSLGPGHSYEQYF. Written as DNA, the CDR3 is TGTGCCAGCAGCTTAGGTCCGGGACACTCCTACGAGCAGTACTTC.

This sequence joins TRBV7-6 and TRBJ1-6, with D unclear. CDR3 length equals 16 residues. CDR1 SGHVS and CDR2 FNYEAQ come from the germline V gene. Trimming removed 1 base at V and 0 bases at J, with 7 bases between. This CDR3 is CASSLGESSYNSPLHF. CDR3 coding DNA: TGTGCCAGCAGCTTAGGAGAGAGCTCCTATAATTCACCCCTCCACTTT.

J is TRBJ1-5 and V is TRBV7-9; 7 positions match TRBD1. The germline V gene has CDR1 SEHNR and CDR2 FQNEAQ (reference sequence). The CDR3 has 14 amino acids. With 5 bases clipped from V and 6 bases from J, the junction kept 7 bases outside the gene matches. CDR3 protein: CASSGTGAGQPQHF. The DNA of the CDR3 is TGTGCCAGCAGCGGTACAGGGGCGGGTCAGCCCCAGCATTTT.

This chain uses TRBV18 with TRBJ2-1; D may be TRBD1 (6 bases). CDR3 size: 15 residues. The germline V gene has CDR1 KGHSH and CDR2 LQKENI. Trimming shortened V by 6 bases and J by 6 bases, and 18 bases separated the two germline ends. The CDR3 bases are TGTGCCAGCTCGCGAAGTAGGGGGAATGGCAATGAGCAGTTCTTC. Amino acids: CASSRSRGNGNEQFF.

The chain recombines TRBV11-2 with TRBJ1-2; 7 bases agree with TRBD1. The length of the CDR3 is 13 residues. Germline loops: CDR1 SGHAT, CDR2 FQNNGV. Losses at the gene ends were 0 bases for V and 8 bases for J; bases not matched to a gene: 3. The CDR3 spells CASSLDRQGGYTF. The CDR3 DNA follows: TGTGCCAGCAGCTTAGACCGACAGGGAGGCTACACCTTC.

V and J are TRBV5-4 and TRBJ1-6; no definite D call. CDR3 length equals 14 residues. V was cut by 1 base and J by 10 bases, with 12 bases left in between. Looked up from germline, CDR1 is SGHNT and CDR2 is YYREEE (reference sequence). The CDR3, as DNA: TGTGCCAGCAGCTTGACAGCCGACCTGTCACCCCTCCACTTT. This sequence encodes CASSLTADLSPLHF.

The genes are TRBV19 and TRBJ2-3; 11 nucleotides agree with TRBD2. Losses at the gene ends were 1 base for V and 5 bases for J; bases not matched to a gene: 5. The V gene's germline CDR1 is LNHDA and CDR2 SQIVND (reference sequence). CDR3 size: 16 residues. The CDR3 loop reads CASSIGSGGAGDTQYF. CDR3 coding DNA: TGTGCCAGTAGTATAGGTAGCGGGGGGGCCGGAGATACGCAGTATTTT.

The CDR3 sequence: CASGWGTGSSYEQYF. The CDR3 DNA reads as TGTGCCAGTGGATGGGGGACAGGGAGCTCCTACGAGCAGTACTTC. The V call is TRBV19, the J call TRBJ2-7, with 9 bases fitting TRBD1. The germline gives CDR1 LNHDA, CDR2 SQIVND (reference sequence). Unmatched junction bases numbered 8, after V lost 8 bases and J lost 0 bases. The CDR3 has 15 residues.

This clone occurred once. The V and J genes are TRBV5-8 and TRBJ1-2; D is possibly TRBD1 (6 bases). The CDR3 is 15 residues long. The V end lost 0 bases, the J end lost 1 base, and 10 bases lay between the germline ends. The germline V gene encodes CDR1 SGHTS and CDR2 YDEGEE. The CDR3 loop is CASSLGQVFNYGYTF. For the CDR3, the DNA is TGTGCCAGCAGCTTGGGACAGGTGTTTAACTATGGCTACACCTTC.

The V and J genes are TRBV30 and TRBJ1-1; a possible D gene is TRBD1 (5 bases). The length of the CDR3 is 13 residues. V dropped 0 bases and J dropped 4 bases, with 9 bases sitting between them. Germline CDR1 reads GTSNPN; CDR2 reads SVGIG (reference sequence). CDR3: CAWSVWGGTEAFF. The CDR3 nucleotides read TGTGCCTGGAGTGTGTGGGGGGGCACTGAAGCTTTCTTT.

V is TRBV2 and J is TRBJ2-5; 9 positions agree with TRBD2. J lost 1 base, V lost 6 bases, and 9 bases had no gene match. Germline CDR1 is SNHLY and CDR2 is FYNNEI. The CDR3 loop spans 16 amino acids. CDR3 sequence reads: CASRRFGRGGQETQYF. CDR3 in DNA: TGTGCCAGCAGAAGGTTCGGGCGGGGGGGCCAAGAGACCCAGTACTTC.

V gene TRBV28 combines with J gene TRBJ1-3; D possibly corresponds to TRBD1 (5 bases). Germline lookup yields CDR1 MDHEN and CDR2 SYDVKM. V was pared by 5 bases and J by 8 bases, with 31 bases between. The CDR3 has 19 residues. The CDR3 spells CASSNRDSRPIQPIDTIYF. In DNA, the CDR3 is TGTGCCAGCAGTAACCGGGACTCGAGGCCTATCCAACCCATTGACACCATATATTTT.

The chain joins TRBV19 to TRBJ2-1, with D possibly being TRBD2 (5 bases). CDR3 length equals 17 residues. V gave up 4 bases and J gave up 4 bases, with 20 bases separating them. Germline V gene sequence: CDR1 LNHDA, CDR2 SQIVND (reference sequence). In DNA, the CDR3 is TGTGCCAGTAGTACCCCACCGACGAGCGGTCAATACAATGAGCAGTTCTTC. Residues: CASSTPPTSGQYNEQFF.

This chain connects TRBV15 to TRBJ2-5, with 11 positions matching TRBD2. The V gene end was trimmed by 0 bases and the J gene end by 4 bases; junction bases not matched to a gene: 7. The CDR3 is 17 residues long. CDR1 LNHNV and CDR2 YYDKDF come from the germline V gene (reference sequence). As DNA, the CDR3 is TGTGCCACCAGCAGAGATCGGACTAGCGGGTTCTTAGAGACCCAGTACTTC. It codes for CATSRDRTSGFLETQYF.